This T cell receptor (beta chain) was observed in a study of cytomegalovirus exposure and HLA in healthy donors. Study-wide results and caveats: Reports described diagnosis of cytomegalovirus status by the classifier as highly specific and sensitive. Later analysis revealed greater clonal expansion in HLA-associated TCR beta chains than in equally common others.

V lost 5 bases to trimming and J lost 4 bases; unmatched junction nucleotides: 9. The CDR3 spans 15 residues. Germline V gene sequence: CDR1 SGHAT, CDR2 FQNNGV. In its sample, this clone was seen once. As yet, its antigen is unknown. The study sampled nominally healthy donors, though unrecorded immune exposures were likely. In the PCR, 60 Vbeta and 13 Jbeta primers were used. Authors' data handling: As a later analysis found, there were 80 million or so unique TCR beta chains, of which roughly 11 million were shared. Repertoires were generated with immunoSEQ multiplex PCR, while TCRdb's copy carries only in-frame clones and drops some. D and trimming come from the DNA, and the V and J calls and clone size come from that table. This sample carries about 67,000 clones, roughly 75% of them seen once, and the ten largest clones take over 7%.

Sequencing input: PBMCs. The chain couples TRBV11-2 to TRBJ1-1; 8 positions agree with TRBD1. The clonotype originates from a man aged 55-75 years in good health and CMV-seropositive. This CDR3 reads CASSTYRGTGTEAFF. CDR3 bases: TGTGCCAGCAGCACCTACAGGGGGACTGGCACTGAAGCTTTCTTT.